The rows below give T cell receptor beta chains drawn from one sample of a study of blood T cell repertoires in COVID-19. The protocol was immunoSEQ multiplex PCR, while the TCRdb copy is restricted to in-frame clones and leaves out a portion. Of about 80,000 clones in the sample, about 79% were seen once. The sequenced material came from peripheral blood. The receptors originated from a human donor in a cohort sampled during active COVID-19. Both conserved end residues are part of each CDR3. A D gene is named only where the DNA matches it firmly. For some rows the clone size is stated as once, few or many, or as a class when expanded; others skip it.

CDR3aa	CDR3nt	v_gene	d_gene	j_gene	abundance
CASSFQGNYGYTF	TGTGCCAGCAGTTTCCAGGGCAACTATGGCTACACCTTC	TRBV28	NA	TRBJ1-2	NA
CATSRDTGYYGYTF	TGTGCCACCAGCAGAGATACCGGTTACTATGGCTACACTTTC	TRBV15	NA	TRBJ1-2	NA
CASSPGLAGGKSTDTQYF	TGTGCCAGTTCTCCGGGACTAGCGGGGGGGAAAAGCACAGATACGCAGTATTTT	TRBV19	TRBD2	TRBJ2-3	once
CASSPGTGNQPQHF	TGTGCCAGCAGTCCCGGGACAGGGAATCAGCCCCAGCATTTT	TRBV28	TRBD1	TRBJ1-5	NA
CASSAGVNYGYTF	TGTGCCAGCAGCGCCGGAGTAAACTATGGCTACACCTTC	TRBV5-8	NA	TRBJ1-2	NA
CASSPWGTSDNEQFF	TGTGCCAGCAGCCCTTGGGGGACTAGCGACAATGAGCAGTTCTTC	TRBV9	TRBD2	TRBJ2-1	once
CASSHRDRGRMNTEAFF	TGCGCCAGCAGCCATAGGGACAGGGGAAGAATGAACACTGAAGCTTTCTTT	TRBV5-1	TRBD1	TRBJ1-1	NA
CASRRGEATNTEAFF	TGTGCCAGCAGACGGGGGGAGGCGACGAACACTGAAGCTTTCTTT	TRBV6-5	NA	TRBJ1-1	NA
CASRRGPFEQYF	TGTGCCAGCAGGCGGGGGCCCTTCGAGCAGTACTTC	TRBV27	NA	TRBJ2-7	NA
CASSRTGQPYQPQHF	TGTGCCAGCAGTAGGACAGGCCAACCCTATCAGCCCCAGCATTTT	TRBV27	TRBD1	TRBJ1-5	NA
CASRGREGDTQYF	TGTGCCAGCAGGGGAAGGGAGGGAGATACGCAGTATTTT	TRBV28	TRBD2	TRBJ2-3	NA
CASGDSPDGAFF	TGTGCCAGCGGGGACAGCCCAGATGGGGCTTTCTTT	TRBV6-5	TRBD1	TRBJ1-1	NA
CASSPQGQVTGELFF	TGTGCCAGCAGCCCCCAGGGACAGGTAACCGGGGAGCTGTTTTTT	TRBV11-3	TRBD1	TRBJ2-2	NA
CASSLVVGRAFF	TGTGCCAGCAGCTTGGTGGTAGGCAGGGCTTTCTTT	TRBV5-5	NA	TRBJ1-1	NA
CATLFPTDNTEAFF	TGTGCCACCTTGTTCCCCACAGACAACACTGAAGCTTTCTTT	TRBV7-9	NA	TRBJ1-1	NA
CASSRRGGIGGDTQYF	TGTGCCAGCAGCCGTCGGGGAGGGATAGGCGGAGATACGCAGTATTTT	TRBV7-2	TRBD2	TRBJ2-3	NA
CASTFYRGEGNEQFF	TGTGCCAGCACCTTTTATCGGGGGGAGGGGAATGAGCAGTTCTTC	TRBV11-2	TRBD2	TRBJ2-1	NA
CASSLDPTGRYGYTF	TGTGCCAGCAGCTTAGATCCGACAGGGCGGTATGGCTACACCTTC	TRBV7-2	TRBD1	TRBJ1-2	NA
CASSQDVQGSLYGYTF	TGTGCCAGCAGCCAGGATGTACAGGGATCGCTTTACGGCTACACCTTC	TRBV3-1/TRBV3-2	NA	TRBJ1-2	NA
CASSLDTRMDEQFF	TGCGCCAGCAGCTTGGATACTAGGATGGATGAGCAGTTCTTC	TRBV5-1	NA	TRBJ2-1	NA
CASSLTFGVNYGYTF	TGTGCCAGCAGTTTAACTTTCGGGGTAAACTATGGCTACACCTTC	TRBV27	NA	TRBJ1-2	once
CASSSQTGGTGELFF	TGTGCCAGCAGCTCGCAGACAGGGGGCACCGGGGAGCTGTTTTTT	TRBV9	TRBD1	TRBJ2-2	NA
CASSPNTDTQYF	TGTGCCAGCAGCCCCAACACAGATACGCAGTATTTT	TRBV5-4	NA	TRBJ2-3	NA
CASSLREGASTGELFF	TGTGCCAGCAGCTTGAGGGAGGGCGCGAGCACCGGGGAGCTGTTTTTT	TRBV5-6	TRBD2	TRBJ2-2	once
CASSRGVAGGATGELFF	TGTGCCAGCAGCCGGGGGGTAGCGGGAGGGGCCACCGGGGAGCTGTTTTTT	TRBV11-2	TRBD2	TRBJ2-2	few
CASSFQAIKSGANVLTF	TGTGCCAGCAGTTTTCAAGCCATAAAGTCTGGGGCCAACGTCCTGACTTTC	TRBV27	NA	TRBJ2-6	once
CASSSGVGYEQYF	TGTGCCAGCAGTTCGGGGGTTGGGTACGAGCAGTACTTC	TRBV6-5	NA	TRBJ2-7	NA
CASSKGQGAENTEAFF	TGTGCCAGCAGCAAGGGACAGGGGGCCGAGAACACTGAAGCTTTCTTT	TRBV27	TRBD1	TRBJ1-1	once
CASSGGSSYEQYF	TGTGCCAGCAGTGGTGGCAGCTCCTACGAGCAGTACTTC	TRBV2	NA	TRBJ2-7	NA
CASSLGQGANEQYF	TGTGCCAGCAGCCTGGGACAGGGGGCTAACGAGCAGTACTTC	TRBV5-4	TRBD1	TRBJ2-7	few
CASTSGTGYQPQHF	TGTGCCAGCACCTCTGGGACAGGGTACCAGCCCCAGCATTTT	TRBV28	TRBD1	TRBJ1-5	few
CASSWTGVYEQYF	TGCGCCAGCAGCTGGACAGGGGTCTACGAGCAGTACTTC	TRBV5-1	TRBD1	TRBJ2-7	NA
CASSAPIRDTRARMNTEAFF	TGTGCCAGTAGCGCACCAATTAGGGACACTCGGGCCCGGATGAACACTGAAGCTTTCTTT	TRBV19	NA	TRBJ1-1	few
CASSLGGGLAPLHF	TGTGCCAGCAGCTTAGGGGGGGGTCTCGCACCCCTCCACTTT	TRBV11-2	NA	TRBJ1-6	NA
CASSGTGILYGYTF	TGCGCCAGCTCCGGGACAGGGATTCTCTATGGCTACACCTTC	TRBV5-1	TRBD1	TRBJ1-2	NA